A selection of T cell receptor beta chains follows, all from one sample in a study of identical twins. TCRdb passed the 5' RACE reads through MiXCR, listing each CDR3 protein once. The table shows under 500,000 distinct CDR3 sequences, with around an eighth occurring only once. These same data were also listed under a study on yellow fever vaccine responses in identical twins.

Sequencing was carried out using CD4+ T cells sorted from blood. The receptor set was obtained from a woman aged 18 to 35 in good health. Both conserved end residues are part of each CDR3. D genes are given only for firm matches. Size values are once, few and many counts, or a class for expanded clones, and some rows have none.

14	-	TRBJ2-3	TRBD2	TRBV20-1	CSAWTSGGGDTQYF	TGCAGTGCTTGGACTAGCGGGGGGGGAGATACGCAGTATTTT
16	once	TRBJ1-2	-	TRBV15	CATSRGEVIPNYGYTF	TGTGCCACCAGCAGAGGGGAGGTCATACCTAACTATGGCTACACCTTC
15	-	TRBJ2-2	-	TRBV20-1	CSASFSRGPGGELFF	TGCAGTGCTAGTTTTTCGCGAGGCCCAGGGGGGGAGCTGTTTTTT
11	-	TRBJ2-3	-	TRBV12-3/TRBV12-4	CATASPDTQYF	TGTGCCACAGCTTCACCCGATACGCAGTATTTT
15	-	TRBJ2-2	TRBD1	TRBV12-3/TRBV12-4	CASSLGQEYTGELFF	TGTGCCAGCAGCCTAGGACAGGAATACACCGGGGAGCTGTTTTTT
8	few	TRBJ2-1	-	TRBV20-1	CSAPQQFF	TGCAGTGCGCCCCAGCAGTTCTTC
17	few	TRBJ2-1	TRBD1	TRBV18	CASSPKGQGAGYNEQFF	TGTGCCAGCTCACCCAAGGGACAGGGGGCCGGATACAATGAGCAGTTCTTC
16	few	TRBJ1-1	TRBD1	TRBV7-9	CASSTARGLMNTEAFF	TGTGCCAGCAGCACAGCCAGGGGGCTCATGAACACTGAAGCTTTCTTT
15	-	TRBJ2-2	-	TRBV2	CASRESGLNTGELFF	TGTGCCAGCAGAGAGTCAGGACTGAACACCGGGGAGCTGTTTTTT
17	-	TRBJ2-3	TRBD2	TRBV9	CASSVADSGGSRDTQYF	TGTGCCAGCAGCGTAGCCGATAGCGGGGGGTCAAGAGATACGCAGTATTTT
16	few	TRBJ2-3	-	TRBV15	CATSRGPDRGPDTQYF	TGTGCCACCAGCAGAGGTCCTGACCGGGGACCAGATACGCAGTATTTT
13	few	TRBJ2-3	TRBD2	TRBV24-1	CATSVLAGDTQYF	TGTGCCACCAGTGTACTAGCGGGAGATACGCAGTATTTT
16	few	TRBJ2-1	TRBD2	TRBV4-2	CASSQEVRGGAYEQFF	TGTGCCAGCAGCCAAGAAGTTCGCGGGGGGGCCTATGAGCAGTTCTTC
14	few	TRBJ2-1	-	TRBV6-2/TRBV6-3	CASSEALERRGEFF	TGTGCCAGCAGCGAGGCCCTCGAGCGGAGGGGAGAGTTCTTC
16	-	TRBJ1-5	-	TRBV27	CASSLAAIGSNQPQHF	TGTGCCAGCAGTCTAGCGGCCATTGGGAGCAATCAGCCCCAGCATTTT
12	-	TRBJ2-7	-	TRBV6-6	CASSYVVGEQYF	TGTGCCAGCAGTTACGTGGTTGGGGAGCAGTACTTC
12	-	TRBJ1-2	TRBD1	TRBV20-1	CSAGGQGYGYTF	TGCAGTGCAGGGGGACAGGGATACGGCTACACCTTC
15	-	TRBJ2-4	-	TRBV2	CASSSGTTGKNIQYF	TGTGCCAGCAGCTCTGGGACCACCGGCAAAAACATTCAGTACTTC
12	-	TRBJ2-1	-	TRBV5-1	CASSHRVGEQFF	TGCGCCAGCAGCCACAGAGTTGGGGAGCAGTTCTTC
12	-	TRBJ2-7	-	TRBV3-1	CASSSGGQAPLF	TGTGCCAGCAGCTCAGGGGGGCAGGCCCCCCTCTTC
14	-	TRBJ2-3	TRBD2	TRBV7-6	CASSCSGKADKQYF	TGTGCCAGCAGCTGTAGCGGGAAAGCAGATAAGCAGTATTTT
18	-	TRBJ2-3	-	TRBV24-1	CATSDLSSGAVPPNTQYF	TGTGCCACCAGTGATTTATCTTCGGGAGCAGTCCCCCCGAATACGCAGTATTTT
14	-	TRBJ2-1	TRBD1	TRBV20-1	CSAPRFQGAGEQFF	TGCAGTGCCCCCCGGTTCCAGGGGGCAGGAGAGCAGTTCTTC
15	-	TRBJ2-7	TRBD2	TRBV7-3	CASSLTGGSPDEQYF	TGTGCCAGCAGCCTAACCGGGGGGTCGCCCGACGAGCAGTACTTC
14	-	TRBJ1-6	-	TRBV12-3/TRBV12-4	CASSRGSINSPLHF	TGTGCCAGCAGCCGAGGGTCGATCAATTCACCCCTCCACTTT
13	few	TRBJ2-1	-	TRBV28	CASKRAGYNEQFF	TGTGCCAGCAAGAGGGCCGGGTACAATGAGCAGTTCTTC
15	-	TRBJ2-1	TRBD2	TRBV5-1	CASSPPRLASNEQFF	TGCGCCAGCAGTCCACCGCGACTAGCATCCAATGAGCAGTTCTTC
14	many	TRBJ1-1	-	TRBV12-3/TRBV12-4	CASGGAVMNTEAFF	TGTGCCAGCGGCGGCGCGGTGATGAACACTGAAGCTTTCTTT
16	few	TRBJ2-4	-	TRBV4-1	CASSRGLTVAKNIQYF	TGCGCCAGCAGCCGGGGCTTAACCGTAGCCAAAAACATTCAGTACTTC
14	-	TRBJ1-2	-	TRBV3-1	CASSQDGGLRGYTF	TGTGCCAGCAGCCAAGACGGGGGCTTACGGGGCTACACCTTC
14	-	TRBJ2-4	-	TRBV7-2	CASSLDLNENIQYF	TGTGCCAGCAGCTTAGATCTAAATGAAAACATTCAGTACTTC
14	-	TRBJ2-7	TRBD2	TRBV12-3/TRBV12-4	CASSLSSGAYEQYF	TGTGCCAGCAGTTTGTCTAGCGGGGCCTACGAGCAGTACTTC
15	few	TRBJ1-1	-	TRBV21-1	CASSKARQANTEAFF	TGTGCCAGCAGCAAAGCGAGGCAGGCGAACACTGAAGCTTTCTTT
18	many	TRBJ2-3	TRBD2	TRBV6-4	CASSESVRGLAGGDTQYF	TGTGCCAGCAGTGAATCGGTCAGAGGACTAGCGGGTGGAGATACGCAGTATTTT
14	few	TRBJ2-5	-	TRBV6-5	CASSYGPGQETQYF	TGTGCCAGCAGTTACGGTCCAGGTCAAGAGACCCAGTACTTC
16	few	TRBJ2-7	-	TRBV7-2	CASSSGRAEQTYEQYF	TGTGCCAGCAGCTCCGGACGTGCGGAGCAGACCTACGAGCAGTACTTC
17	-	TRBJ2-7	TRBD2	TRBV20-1	CSASLGLAGRGTYEQYF	TGCAGTGCTAGTCTCGGGCTAGCGGGACGAGGGACCTACGAGCAGTACTTC